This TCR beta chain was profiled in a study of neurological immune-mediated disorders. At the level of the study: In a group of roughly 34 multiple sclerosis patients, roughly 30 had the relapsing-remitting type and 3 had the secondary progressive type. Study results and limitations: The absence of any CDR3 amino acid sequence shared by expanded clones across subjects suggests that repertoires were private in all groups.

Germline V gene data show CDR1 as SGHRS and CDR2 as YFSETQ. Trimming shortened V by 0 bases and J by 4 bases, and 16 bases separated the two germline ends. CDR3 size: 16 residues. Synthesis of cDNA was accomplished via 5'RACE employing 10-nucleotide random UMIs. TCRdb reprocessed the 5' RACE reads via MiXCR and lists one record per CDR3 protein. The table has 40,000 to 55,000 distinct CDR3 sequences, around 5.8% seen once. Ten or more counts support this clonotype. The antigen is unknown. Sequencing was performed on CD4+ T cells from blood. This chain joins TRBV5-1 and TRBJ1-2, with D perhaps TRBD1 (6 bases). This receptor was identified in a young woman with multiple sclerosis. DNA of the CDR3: TGCGCCAGCAGCTTGGGACAGGCCATGAGAGTCTATGGCTACACCTTC. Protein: CASSLGQAMRVYGYTF. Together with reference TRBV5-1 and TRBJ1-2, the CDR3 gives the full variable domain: KAGVTQTPRYLIKTRGQQVTLSCSPISGHRSVSWYQQTPGQGLQFLFEYFSETQRNKGNFPGRFSGRQFSNSRSEMNVSTLELGDSALYLCASSLGQAMRVYGYTFGSGTRLTVV.